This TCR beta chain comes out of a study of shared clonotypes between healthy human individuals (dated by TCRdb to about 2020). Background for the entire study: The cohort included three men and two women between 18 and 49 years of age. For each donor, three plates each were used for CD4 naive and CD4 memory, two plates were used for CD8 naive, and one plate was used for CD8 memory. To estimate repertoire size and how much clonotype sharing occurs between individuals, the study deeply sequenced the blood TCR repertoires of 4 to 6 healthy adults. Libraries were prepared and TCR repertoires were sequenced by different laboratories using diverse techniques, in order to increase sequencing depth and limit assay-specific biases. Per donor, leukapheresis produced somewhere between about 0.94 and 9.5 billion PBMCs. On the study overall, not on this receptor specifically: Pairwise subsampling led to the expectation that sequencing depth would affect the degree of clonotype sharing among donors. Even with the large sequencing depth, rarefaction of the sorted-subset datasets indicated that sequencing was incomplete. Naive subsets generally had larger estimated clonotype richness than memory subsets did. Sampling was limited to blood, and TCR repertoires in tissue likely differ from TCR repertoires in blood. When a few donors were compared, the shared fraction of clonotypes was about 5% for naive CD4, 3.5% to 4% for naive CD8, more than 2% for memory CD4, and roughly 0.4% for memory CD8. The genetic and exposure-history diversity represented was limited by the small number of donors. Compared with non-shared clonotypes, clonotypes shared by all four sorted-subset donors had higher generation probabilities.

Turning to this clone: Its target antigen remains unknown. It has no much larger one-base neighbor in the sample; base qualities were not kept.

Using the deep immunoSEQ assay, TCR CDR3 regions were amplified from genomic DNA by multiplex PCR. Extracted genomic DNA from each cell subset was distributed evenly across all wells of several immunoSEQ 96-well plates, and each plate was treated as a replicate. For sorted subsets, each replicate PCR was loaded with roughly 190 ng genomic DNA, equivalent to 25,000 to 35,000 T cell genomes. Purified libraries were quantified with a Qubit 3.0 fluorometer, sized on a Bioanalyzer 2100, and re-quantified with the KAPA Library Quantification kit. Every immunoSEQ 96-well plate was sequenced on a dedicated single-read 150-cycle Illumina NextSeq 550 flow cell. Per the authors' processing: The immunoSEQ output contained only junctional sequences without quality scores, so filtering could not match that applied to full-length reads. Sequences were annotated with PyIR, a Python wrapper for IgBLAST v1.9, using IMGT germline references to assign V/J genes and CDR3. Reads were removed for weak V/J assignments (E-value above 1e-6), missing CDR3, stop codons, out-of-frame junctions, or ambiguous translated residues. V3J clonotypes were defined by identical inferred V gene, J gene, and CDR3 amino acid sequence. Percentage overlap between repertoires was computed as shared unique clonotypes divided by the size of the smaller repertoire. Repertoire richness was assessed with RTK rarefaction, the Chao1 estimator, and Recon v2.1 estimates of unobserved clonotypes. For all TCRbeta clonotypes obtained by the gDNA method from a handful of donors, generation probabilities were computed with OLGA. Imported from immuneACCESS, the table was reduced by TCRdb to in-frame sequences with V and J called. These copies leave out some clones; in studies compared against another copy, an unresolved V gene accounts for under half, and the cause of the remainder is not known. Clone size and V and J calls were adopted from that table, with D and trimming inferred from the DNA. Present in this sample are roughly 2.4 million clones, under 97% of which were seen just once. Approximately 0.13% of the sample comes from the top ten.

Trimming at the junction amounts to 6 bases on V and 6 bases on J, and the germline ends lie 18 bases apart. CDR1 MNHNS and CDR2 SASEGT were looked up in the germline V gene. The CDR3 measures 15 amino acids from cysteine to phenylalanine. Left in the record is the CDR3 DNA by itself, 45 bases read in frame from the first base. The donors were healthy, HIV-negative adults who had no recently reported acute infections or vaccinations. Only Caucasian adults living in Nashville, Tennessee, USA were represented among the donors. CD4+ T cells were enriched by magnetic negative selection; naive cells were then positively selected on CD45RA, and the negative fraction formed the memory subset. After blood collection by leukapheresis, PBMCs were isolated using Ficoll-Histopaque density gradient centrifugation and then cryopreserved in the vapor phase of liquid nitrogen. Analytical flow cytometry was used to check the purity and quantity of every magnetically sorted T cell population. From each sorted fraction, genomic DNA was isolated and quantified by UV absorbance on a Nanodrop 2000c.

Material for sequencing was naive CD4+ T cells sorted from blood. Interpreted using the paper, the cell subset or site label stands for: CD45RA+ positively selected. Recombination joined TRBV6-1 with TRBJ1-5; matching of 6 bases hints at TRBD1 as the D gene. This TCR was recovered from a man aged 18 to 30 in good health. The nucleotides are TGTGCCAGCAGCATGGGGGGGGCATGGGGTCAGCCCCAGCATTTT. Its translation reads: CASSMGGAWGQPQHF.